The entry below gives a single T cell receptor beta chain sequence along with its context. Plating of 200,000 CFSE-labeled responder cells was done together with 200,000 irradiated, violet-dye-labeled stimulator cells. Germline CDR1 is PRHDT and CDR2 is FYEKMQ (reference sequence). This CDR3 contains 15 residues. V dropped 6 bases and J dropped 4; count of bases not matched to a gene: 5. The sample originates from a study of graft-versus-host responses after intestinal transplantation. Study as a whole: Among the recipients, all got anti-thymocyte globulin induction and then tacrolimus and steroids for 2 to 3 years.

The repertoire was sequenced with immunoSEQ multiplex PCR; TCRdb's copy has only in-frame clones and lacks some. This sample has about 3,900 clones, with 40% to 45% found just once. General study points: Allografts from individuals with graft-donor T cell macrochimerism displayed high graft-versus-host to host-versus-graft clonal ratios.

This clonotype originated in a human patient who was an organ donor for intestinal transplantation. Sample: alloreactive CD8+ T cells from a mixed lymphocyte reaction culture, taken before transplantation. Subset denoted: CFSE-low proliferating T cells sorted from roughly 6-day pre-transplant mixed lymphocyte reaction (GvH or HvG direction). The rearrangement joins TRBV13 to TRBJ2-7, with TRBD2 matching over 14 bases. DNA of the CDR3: TGTGCCAGCAGTCCGGGACTAGCGGGAGAGTACGAGCAGTACTTC. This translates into CASSPGLAGEYEQYF.